This passage covers 3 T cell receptor beta chains from one sample sequenced in a study of identical twins. MiXCR, applied by TCRdb to the 5' RACE reads, yields one record per CDR3 protein. The data show some 190,000 distinct CDR3 sequences, with 15% to 20% seen just once and roughly two fifths held by the top ten. This sample also belongs to another study, concerning T cells expressing NK-cell markers.

The sequenced sample was CD8+ T cells sorted from blood. The receptors originated from a woman between 18 and 30 years old in good health.

This clonotype was detected a few times. The V call is TRBV27, the J call TRBJ2-5; possible D gene TRBD2, 5 bases. CDR3 length: 13 amino acids. Per the germline V gene, CDR1 is MNHEY and CDR2 is SMNVEV (reference sequence). Trimming pared 2 bases from V and 4 bases from J, leaving 8 bases between. CDR3 sequence reads: CASSLGRGETQYF. DNA of the CDR3: TGTGCCAGCAGTTTAGGGAGAGGAGAGACCCAGTACTTC.

The table lists this clonotype with a few counts. The chain employs TRBV19 and TRBJ2-2, with D possibly being TRBD2 (6 bases). The germline CDR1 and CDR2 sequences are LNHDA and SQIVND (reference sequence). The CDR3 sequence is 15 residues long. Trimming left V 6 bases short and J 3 bases short, with 14 bases between. CDR3 DNA sequence: TGTGCCAGTAGCCTGGACGGAGGGGACACCGGGGAGCTGTTTTTT. Its protein is CASSLDGGDTGELFF.

CDR3 nucleotide sequence: TGTGCCAGCAGCTTTTTCGATACGCAGTATTTT. Translated: CASSFFDTQYF. The rearrangement joins TRBV11-2 to TRBJ2-3; D is uncertain. The CDR3 covers 11 residues. Looked up from germline, CDR1 is SGHAT and CDR2 is FQNNGV. With 3 bases removed from V and 6 bases from J, the gap between germline ends came to 4 bases.